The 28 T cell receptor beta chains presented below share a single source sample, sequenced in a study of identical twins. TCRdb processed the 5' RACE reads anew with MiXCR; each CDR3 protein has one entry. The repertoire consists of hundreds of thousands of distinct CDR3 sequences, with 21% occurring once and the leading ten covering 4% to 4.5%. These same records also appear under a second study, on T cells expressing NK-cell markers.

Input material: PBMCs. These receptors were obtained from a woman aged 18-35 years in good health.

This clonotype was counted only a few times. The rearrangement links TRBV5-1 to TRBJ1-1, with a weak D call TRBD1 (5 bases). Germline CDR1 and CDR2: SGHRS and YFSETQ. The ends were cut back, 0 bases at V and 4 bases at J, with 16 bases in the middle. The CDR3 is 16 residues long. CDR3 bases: TGCGCCAGCAGCTTGGCGTTGGGCAGGGTCCTCACTGAAGCTTTCTTT. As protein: CASSLALGRVLTEAFF.

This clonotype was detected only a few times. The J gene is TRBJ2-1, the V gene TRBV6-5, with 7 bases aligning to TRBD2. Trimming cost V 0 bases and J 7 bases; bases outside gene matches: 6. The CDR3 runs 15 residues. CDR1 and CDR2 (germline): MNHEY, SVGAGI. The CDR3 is CASSYSSGGRNEQFF. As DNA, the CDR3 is TGTGCCAGCAGTTACTCATCGGGAGGTCGGAATGAGCAGTTCTTC.

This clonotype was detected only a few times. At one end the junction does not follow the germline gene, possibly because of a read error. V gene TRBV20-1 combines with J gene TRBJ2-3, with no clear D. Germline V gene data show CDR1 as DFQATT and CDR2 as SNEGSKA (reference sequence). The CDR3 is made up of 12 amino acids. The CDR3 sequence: CSVRSDTDTQYF. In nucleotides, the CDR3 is TGCAGTGTTAGAAGCGACACAGATACGCAGTATTTT.

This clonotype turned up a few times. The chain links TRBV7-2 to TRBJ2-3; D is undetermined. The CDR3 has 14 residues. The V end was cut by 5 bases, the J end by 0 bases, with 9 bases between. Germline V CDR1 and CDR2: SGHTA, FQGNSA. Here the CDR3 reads CASSRIASTDTQYF. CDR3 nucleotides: TGTGCCAGCAGCAGGATAGCTAGCACAGATACGCAGTATTTT.

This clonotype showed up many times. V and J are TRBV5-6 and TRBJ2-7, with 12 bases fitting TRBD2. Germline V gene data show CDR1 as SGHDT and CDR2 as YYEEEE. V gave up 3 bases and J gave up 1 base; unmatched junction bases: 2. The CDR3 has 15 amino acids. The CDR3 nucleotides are TGTGCCAGCAGCTCGGGACTAGCGGGTTCCTACGAGCAGTACTTC. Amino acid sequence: CASSSGLAGSYEQYF.

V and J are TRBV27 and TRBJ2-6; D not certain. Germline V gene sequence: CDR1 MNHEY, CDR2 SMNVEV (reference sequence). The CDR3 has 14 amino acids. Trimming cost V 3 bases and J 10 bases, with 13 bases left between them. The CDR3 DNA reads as TGTGCCAGCAGTTTGCAGCCAAAGGCTAACGTCCTGACTTTC. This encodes CASSLQPKANVLTF.

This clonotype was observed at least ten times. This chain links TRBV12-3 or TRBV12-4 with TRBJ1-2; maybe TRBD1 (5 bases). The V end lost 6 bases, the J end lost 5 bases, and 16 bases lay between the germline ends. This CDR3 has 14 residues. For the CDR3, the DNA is TGTGCCAGCAGCCGAATGGGGGGAGCATATGGCTACACCTTC. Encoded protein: CASSRMGGAYGYTF.

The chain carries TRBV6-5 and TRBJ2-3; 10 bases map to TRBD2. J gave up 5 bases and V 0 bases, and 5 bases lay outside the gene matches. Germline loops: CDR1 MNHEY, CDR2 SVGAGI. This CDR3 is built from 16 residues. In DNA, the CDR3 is TGTGCCAGCAGTTACTCGCTAGCGGGGGTCAAAGATACGCAGTATTTT. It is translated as CASSYSLAGVKDTQYF.

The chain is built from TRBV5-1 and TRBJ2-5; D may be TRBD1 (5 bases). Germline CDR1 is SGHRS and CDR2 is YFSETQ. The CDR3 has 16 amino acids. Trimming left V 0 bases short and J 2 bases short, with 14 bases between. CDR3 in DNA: TGCGCCAGCAGCTTGGGGGTAGCAGGGCGTCAAGAGACCCAGTACTTC. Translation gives CASSLGVAGRQETQYF.

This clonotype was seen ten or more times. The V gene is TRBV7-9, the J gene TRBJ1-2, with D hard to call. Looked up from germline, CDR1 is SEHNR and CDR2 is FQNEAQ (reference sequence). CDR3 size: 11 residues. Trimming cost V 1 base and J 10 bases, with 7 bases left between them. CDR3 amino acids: CASSLEVDYTF. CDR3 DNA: TGTGCCAGCAGCTTAGAGGTGGACTACACCTTC.

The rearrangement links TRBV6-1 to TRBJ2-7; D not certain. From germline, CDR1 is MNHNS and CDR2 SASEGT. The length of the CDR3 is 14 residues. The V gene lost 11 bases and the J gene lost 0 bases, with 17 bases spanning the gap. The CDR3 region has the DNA TGTGCCTCCACGGAACCGTCGAGCTCCTACGAGCAGTACTTC. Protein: CASTEPSSSYEQYF.

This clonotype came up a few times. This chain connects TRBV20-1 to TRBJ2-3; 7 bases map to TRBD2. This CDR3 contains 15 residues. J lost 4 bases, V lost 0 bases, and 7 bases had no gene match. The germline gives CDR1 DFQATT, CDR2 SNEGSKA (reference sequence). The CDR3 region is CSARDRLRGADTQYF. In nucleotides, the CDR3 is TGCAGTGCTAGAGATAGGTTACGGGGGGCAGATACGCAGTATTTT.

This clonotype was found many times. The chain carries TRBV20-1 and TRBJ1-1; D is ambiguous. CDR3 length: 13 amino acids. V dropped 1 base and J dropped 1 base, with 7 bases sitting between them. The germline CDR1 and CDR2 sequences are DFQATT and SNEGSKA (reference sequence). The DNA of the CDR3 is TGCAGTGCTAGAGGGGCCTCGAACACTGAAGCTTTCTTT. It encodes CSARGASNTEAFF.

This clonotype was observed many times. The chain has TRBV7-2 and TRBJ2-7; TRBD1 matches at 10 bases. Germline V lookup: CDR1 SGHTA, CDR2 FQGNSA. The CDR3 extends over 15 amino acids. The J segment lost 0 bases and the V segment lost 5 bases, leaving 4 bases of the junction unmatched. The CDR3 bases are TGTGCCAGCAGCCTTCGGACAGGGGGCTCCTACGAGCAGTACTTC. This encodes CASSLRTGGSYEQYF.

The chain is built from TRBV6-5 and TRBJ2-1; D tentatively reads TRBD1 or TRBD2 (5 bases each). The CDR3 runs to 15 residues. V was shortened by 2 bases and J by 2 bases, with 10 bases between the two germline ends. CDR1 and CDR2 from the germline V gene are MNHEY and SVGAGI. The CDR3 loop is CASSYGGAAYNEQFF. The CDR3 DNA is TGTGCCAGCAGTTACGGGGGAGCGGCCTACAATGAGCAGTTCTTC.

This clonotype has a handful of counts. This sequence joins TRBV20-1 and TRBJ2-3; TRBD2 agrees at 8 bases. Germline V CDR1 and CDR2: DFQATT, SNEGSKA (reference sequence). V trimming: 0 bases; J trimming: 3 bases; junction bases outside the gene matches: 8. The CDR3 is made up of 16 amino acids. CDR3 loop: CSARDRLARGTDTQYF. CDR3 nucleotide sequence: TGCAGTGCTAGAGATAGACTAGCGCGAGGGACAGATACGCAGTATTTT.

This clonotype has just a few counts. The CDR3 spells CASSLELNSPLHF. The CDR3 DNA follows: TGTGCCAGCAGCTTAGAACTGAATTCACCCCTCCACTTT. The J gene is TRBJ1-6, the V gene TRBV7-2, with no clear D. Trimming removed 1 base from V and 7 bases from J, with 5 bases in between. The CDR3 runs to 13 residues. The V gene's germline CDR1 is SGHTA and CDR2 FQGNSA.

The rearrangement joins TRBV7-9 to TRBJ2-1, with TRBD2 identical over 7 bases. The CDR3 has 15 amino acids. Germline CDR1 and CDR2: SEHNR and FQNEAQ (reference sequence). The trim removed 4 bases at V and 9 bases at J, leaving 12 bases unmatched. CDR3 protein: CASSSGRLASGEQFF. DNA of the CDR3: TGTGCCAGCAGCTCCGGGAGGCTAGCGTCAGGTGAGCAGTTCTTC.

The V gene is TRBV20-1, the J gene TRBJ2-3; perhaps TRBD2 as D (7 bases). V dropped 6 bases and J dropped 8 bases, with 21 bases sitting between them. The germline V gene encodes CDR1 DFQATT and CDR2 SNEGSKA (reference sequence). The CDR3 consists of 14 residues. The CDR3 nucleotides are TGCAGTGCCGCCTGGGGGGGGCCTCTGGGTACGCAGTATTTT. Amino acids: CSAAWGGPLGTQYF.

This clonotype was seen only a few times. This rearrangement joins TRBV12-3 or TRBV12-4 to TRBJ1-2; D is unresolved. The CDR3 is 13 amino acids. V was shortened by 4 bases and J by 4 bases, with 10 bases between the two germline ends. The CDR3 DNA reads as TGTGCCAGCAGTTACGGGAACTCCTATGGCTACACCTTC. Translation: CASSYGNSYGYTF.

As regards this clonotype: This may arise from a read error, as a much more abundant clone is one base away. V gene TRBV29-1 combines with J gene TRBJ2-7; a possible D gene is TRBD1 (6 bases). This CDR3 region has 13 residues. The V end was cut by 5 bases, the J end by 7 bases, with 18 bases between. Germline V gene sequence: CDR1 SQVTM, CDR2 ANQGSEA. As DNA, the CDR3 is TGCAGCGTTACCGGGACATGGGTTCTGGAGCAGTACTTC. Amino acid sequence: CSVTGTWVLEQYF.

CDR3 nucleotide sequence: TGTGCCAGCAGCTTAGCCCCGGTGGGGAACACTGAAGCTTTCTTT. Its translation is CASSLAPVGNTEAFF. V usage is TRBV7-6 and J usage is TRBJ1-1; D gene ambiguous. Germline V gene data show CDR1 as SGHVS and CDR2 as FNYEAQ. V was cut by 0 bases and J by 1 base, with 9 bases left in between. The CDR3 totals 15 residues.

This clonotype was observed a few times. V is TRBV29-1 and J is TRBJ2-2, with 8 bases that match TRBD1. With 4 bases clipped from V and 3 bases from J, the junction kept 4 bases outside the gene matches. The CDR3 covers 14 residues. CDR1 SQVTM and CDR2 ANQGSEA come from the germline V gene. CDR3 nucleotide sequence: TGCAGCGTTGCGGTGACAGGGGACACCGGGGAGCTGTTTTTT. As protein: CSVAVTGDTGELFF.

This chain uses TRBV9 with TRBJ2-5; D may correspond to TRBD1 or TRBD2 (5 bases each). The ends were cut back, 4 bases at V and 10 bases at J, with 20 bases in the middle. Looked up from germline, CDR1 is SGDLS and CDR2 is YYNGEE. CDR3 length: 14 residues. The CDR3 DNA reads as TGTGCCAGCAGCCCTACCGGGACGGGTATCGGCCAGTACTTC. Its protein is CASSPTGTGIGQYF.

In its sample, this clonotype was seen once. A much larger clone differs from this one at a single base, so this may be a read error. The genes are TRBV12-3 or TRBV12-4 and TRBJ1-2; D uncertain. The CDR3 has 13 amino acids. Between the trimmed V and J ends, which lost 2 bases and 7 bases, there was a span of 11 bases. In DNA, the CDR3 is TGTGCCAGCAGTTTAAACAGCGAAAGTGGCTACACCTTC. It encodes CASSLNSESGYTF.

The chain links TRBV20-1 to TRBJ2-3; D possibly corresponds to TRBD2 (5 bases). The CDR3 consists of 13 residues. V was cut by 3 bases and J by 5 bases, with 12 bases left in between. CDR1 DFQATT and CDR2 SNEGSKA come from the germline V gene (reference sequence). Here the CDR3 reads CSARNGDRDTQYF. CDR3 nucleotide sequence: TGCAGTGCTAGGAACGGGGATAGAGATACGCAGTATTTT.

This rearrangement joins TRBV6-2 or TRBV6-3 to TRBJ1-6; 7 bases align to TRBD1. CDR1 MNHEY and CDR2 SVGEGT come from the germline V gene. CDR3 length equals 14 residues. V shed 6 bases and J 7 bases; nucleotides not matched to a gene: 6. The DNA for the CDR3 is TGTGCCAGCAGCCCGGGACAGATCAATTCACCCCTCCACTTT. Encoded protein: CASSPGQINSPLHF.

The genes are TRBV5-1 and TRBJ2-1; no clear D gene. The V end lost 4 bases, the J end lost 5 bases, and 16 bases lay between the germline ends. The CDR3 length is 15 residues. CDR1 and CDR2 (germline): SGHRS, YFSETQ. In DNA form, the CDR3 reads TGCGCCAGCAGCCCCGGCGACCGCGACGACAATGAGCAGTTCTTC. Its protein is CASSPGDRDDNEQFF.